This T cell receptor beta chain appears in the sequencing data of a study of immune characterization of retroperitoneal liposarcoma. TCRdb redid the calling of the PCR reads with MiXCR, one entry per CDR3 protein. The table shows about 10,000 distinct CDR3 sequences, with about 30% occurring only once. This clonotype was detected a few times. The CDR3 is 14 amino acids. Germline V gene data show CDR1 as SGHTA and CDR2 as FQGTGA. Material for sequencing was tumor tissue. This chain links TRBV7-3 with TRBJ2-1; possible D gene TRBD2, 6 bases. Gene TRBJ2-7 matches the end of the DNA better, so the J call may be wrong. This receptor was obtained from a male donor with retroperitoneal liposarcoma. The CDR3 reads CASSPQRGSYEQYF. In DNA, the CDR3 is TGTGCCAGCAGCCCCCAACGGGGGTCCTACGAGCAGTACTTC.